A selection of T cell receptor beta chains follows, all from one sample in a study of cytomegalovirus exposure and HLA in healthy donors. Method: immunoSEQ multiplex PCR; TCRdb's copy keeps in-frame clones and lacks some. The sample has 150,000 to 200,000 clones; roughly 80% are singletons. Sample: PBMCs. The receptors were gathered from a woman in her forties or fifties in good health and CMV-seropositive. Both conserved end residues are part of each CDR3. Fields, in order: V gene, J gene, clone size, D gene, CDR3 protein, CDR3 DNA. The D gene is left open where the match is weak. The size field is filled for only some rows; it gives once, few, many or a size class.

>TRBV19|TRBJ1-4|few|TRBD1
CASSIRTGAEEKLFF
TGTGCCAGTAGTATCCGGACAGGGGCGGAAGAAAAACTGTTTTTT
>TRBV29-1|TRBJ1-3|-|-
CSVEVPKGGNTIYF
TGCAGCGTTGAAGTACCTAAGGGGGGAAACACCATATATTTT
>TRBV6-5|TRBJ1-1|few|-
CASWGAGAVSEAFF
TGTGCCAGCTGGGGCGCGGGGGCTGTGTCTGAAGCTTTCTTT
>TRBV5-4|TRBJ2-3|-|-
CASSSPDRPSTDTQYF
TGTGCCAGCAGCTCACCCGACAGGCCTAGCACAGATACGCAGTATTTT
>TRBV5-1|TRBJ2-2|few|-
CASSPGAGGHTGELFF
TGCGCCAGCAGCCCGGGGGCAGGGGGGCACACCGGGGAGCTGTTTTTT
>TRBV7-6|TRBJ2-2|-|TRBD2
CASSLDQRGRNTGELFF
TGTGCCAGCAGCTTAGATCAACGCGGGAGGAACACCGGGGAGCTGTTTTTT
>TRBV27|TRBJ1-6|-|-
CASSSYSRTDSPLHF
TGTGCCAGCAGTTCTTACAGCCGCACGGATTCACCCCTCCACTTT
>TRBV13|TRBJ1-1|-|-
CASSLFLGAGVNTEAFF
TGTGCCAGCAGCTTATTTTTAGGGGCGGGGGTGAACACTGAAGCTTTCTTT
>TRBV6-5|TRBJ2-5|-|-
CASKPPGYQETQYF
TGTGCCAGCAAACCCCCGGGGTACCAAGAGACCCAGTACTTC
>TRBV7-8|TRBJ2-7|once|TRBD2
CASSLANWGGEQYF
TGTGCCAGCAGCTTAGCGAATTGGGGGGGCGAGCAGTACTTC
>TRBV6-6|TRBJ2-7|-|-
CASSYSQGGEQYF
TGTGCCAGCAGTTACTCACAGGGTGGAGAGCAGTACTTC
>TRBV6-1|TRBJ1-6|once|TRBD1
CASSGQGESSYNSPLHF
TGTGCCAGCAGTGGACAGGGGGAAAGCTCCTATAATTCACCCCTCCACTTT
>TRBV6-1|TRBJ1-1|-|-
CASSSLGGTEAFF
TGTGCCAGCAGTTCCCTAGGGGGCACTGAAGCTTTCTTT
>TRBV4-1|TRBJ2-3|-|-
CASSQEMVYTDTQYF
TGCGCCAGCAGCCAAGAAATGGTCTACACAGATACGCAGTATTTT
>TRBV14|TRBJ1-1|-|-
CASSRLGDTEAFF
TGTGCCAGCAGCCGTCTAGGGGACACTGAAGCTTTCTTT
>TRBV4-2|TRBJ2-3|few|TRBD2
CASSYGSLAGGSSTDTQYF
TGTGCCAGCAGCTACGGGAGCCTAGCGGGGGGGTCTAGCACAGATACGCAGTATTTT
>TRBV9|TRBJ2-1|few|-
CASSTNRADNEQFF
TGTGCCAGCAGCACGAACAGGGCGGACAATGAGCAGTTCTTC
>TRBV5-1|TRBJ1-2|-|-
CASTTGGDRYTF
TGCGCCAGCACTACGGGAGGGGATCGCTACACCTTC
>TRBV5-6|TRBJ1-2|-|TRBD1
CASSRPIRDRDHGYTF
TGTGCCAGCAGCCGACCTATCCGGGACAGGGATCATGGCTACACCTTC
>TRBV5-6|TRBJ2-5|-|TRBD2
CASSLAGGGAGETQYF
TGTGCCAGCAGCTTGGCGGGCGGGGGGGCCGGAGAGACCCAGTACTTC
>TRBV6-1|TRBJ2-5|-|-
CASSGVRQETQYF
TGTGCCAGCAGTGGAGTTCGGCAAGAGACCCAGTACTTC
>TRBV6-5|TRBJ1-5|-|TRBD1
CASKGQGYNQPQHF
TGTGCCAGCAAGGGACAGGGGTACAATCAGCCCCAGCATTTT
>TRBV14|TRBJ2-3|once|-
CASSQDRRVGTDTQYF
TGTGCCAGCAGCCAAGATCGCAGGGTGGGTACAGATACGCAGTATTTT
>TRBV12-2|TRBJ2-1|-|-
CASRLRPDRDMSYNEQFF
TGTGCAAGTCGCCTTAGACCGGACAGGGACATGTCATACAATGAGCAGTTCTTC
>TRBV12-5|TRBJ2-3|-|TRBD2
CASGPPLAGRPDTQYF
TGTGCTAGTGGTCCCCCGCTAGCGGGCCGCCCGGATACGCAGTATTTT
>TRBV9|TRBJ1-1|-|-
CASSEDSATMNTEAFF
TGTGCCAGCAGCGAAGACTCTGCAACCATGAACACTGAAGCTTTCTTT
>TRBV7-9|TRBJ2-2|-|-
CASSPRPLNTGELFF
TGTGCCAGCAGCCCTCGCCCACTGAACACCGGGGAGCTGTTTTTT
>TRBV10-3|TRBJ2-3|-|TRBD2
CAISELAGTYTDTQYF
TGTGCCATCAGTGAACTAGCGGGGACCTACACAGATACGCAGTATTTT
>TRBV7-8|TRBJ1-1|few|-
CASSPIVGGGSWTEAFF
TGTGCCAGCAGTCCAATCGTCGGGGGAGGTTCTTGGACTGAAGCTTTCTTT
>TRBV5-1|TRBJ1-1|-|TRBD1
CASSLGQAYTEAFF
TGCGCCAGCAGCCTTGGACAGGCATACACTGAAGCTTTCTTT
>TRBV30|TRBJ2-3|few|TRBD2
CAWRSSGATDTQYF
TGTGCCTGGAGGTCTAGCGGGGCAACAGATACGCAGTATTTT
>TRBV11-1|TRBJ2-1|few|-
CASSLRGNYNEQFF
TGTGCCAGCAGCTTGCGAGGGAACTACAATGAGCAGTTCTTC
>TRBV19|TRBJ2-7|-|-
CASSGARGYEQYF
TGTGCCAGTAGTGGAGCGAGGGGGTACGAGCAGTACTTC
>TRBV10-3|TRBJ1-2|-|TRBD1
CAISEQPRGQGGYTF
TGTGCCATCAGTGAGCAGCCCAGGGGGCAAGGTGGCTACACCTTC
>TRBV19|TRBJ2-1|-|-
CASSSGLYNEQFF
TGTGCCAGTAGCTCGGGACTTTACAATGAGCAGTTCTTC
>TRBV5-1|TRBJ1-1|-|-
CASSPGSHGAFF
TGCGCCAGCAGCCCGGGGAGTCACGGAGCTTTCTTT
>TRBV9|TRBJ2-3|-|TRBD2
CASSTTSASTDTQYF
TGTGCCAGCAGCACAACTAGCGCTAGCACAGATACGCAGTATTTT
>TRBV9|TRBJ2-3|-|TRBD2
CASSVTGTTSDTQYF
TGTGCCAGCAGCGTAACCGGGACTACCTCAGATACGCAGTATTTT
>TRBV11-3|TRBJ1-2|-|-
CASPDAYYLHGYTF
TGTGCCAGCCCCGACGCATACTACCTGCATGGCTACACCTTC
>TRBV18|TRBJ1-2|-|-
CASSQDAGVWANYGYTF
TGTGCCAGCTCACAAGACGCAGGGGTTTGGGCCAACTATGGCTACACCTTC
>TRBV6-1|TRBJ1-4|-|-
CASRTGATNEKLFF
TGTGCCAGCAGGACAGGTGCAACTAATGAAAAACTGTTTTTT
>TRBV29-1|TRBJ1-2|-|TRBD1
CSVTQGSPFDGYTF
TGCAGCGTAACACAGGGGTCCCCTTTCGATGGCTACACCTTC
>TRBV5-1|TRBJ2-2|-|-
CASQAQENTGELFF
TGCGCCAGTCAGGCCCAGGAGAACACCGGGGAGCTGTTTTTT
>TRBV6-1|TRBJ1-1|-|-
CASSVDRWGTEAFF
TGTGCCAGCAGTGTTGACAGGTGGGGTACTGAAGCTTTCTTT
>TRBV16|TRBJ1-2|-|-
CASRKGQGRDGYTF
TGTGCCAGCAGAAAGGGGCAGGGGAGAGATGGCTACACCTTC